Shown below are 11 T cell receptor beta chains from a single sample sequenced in a study of blood T cell repertoires in COVID-19 (dated by TCRdb to the early 2020s). Preparation of the library involved the immunoSEQ multiplex PCR assay. Not all clones reach the TCRdb copy of this immuneACCESS table, which keeps in-frame sequences only. Checked studies attribute under half of the gap to unresolved V genes and leave the rest unexplained. For this sample the table gives some 200,000 clones, of which approximately 85% were detected only once. The top ten clonotypes cover roughly 12% of the sample. Sample: PBMCs or T cells enriched from blood (not recorded which). The receptor source for this set is a man aged 40-49 years who had recovered from COVID-19.

A few counts support this clone. In DNA form, the CDR3 reads TGTGCCAGCCTCAACCCGGGGGTCTCCTACAATGAGCAGTTCTTC. Protein product: CASLNPGVSYNEQFF. This chain joins TRBV2 and TRBJ2-1; D is perhaps TRBD2 (6 bases). Germline CDR1 and CDR2: SNHLY and FYNNEI. V was clipped by 8 bases and J by 0 bases, with 14 bases between them. The CDR3 is 15 amino acids.

This clone was recorded a few times. The chain uses TRBV6-5 and TRBJ2-3; D not resolved. V lost 8 bases and J lost 2, with 11 bases in between. The germline CDR1 and CDR2 sequences are MNHEY and SVGAGI. The CDR3 is 13 amino acids. Here the CDR3 reads CASGQLFTDTQYF. The CDR3 nucleotides read TGTGCCAGCGGTCAACTGTTCACAGATACGCAGTATTTT.

With respect to this clone: The sample contains more than one DNA sequence encoding this CDR3. The rearrangement uses TRBV7-2 and TRBJ1-1; possibly TRBD1 for D (6 bases). The CDR3 is made up of 13 amino acids. V lost 6 bases, J lost 1 base, and 9 bases lay in between. Germline V CDR1 and CDR2: SGHTA, FQGNSA. CDR3 loop: CASSSDRNTEAFF. CDR3 nucleotides: TGTGCCAGCAGTTCGGACAGGAACACTGAAGCTTTCTTT.

The chain couples TRBV7-6 to TRBJ1-1; 8 bases align to TRBD1. Trimming cost V 3 bases and J 6 bases; bases outside gene matches: 3. The CDR3 is made up of 13 amino acids. Per germline, CDR1 SGHVS and CDR2 FNYEAQ. CDR3 sequence reads: CASSFGTGSEAFF. CDR3 nucleotides: TGTGCCAGCAGCTTCGGGACAGGCTCTGAAGCTTTCTTT. The complete variable domain, with remaining parts taken from reference TRBV7-6 and TRBJ1-1, reads GAGVSQSPRYKVTKRGQDVALRCDPISGHVSLYWYRQALGQGPEFLTYFNYEAQQDKSGLPNDRFSAERPEGSISTLTIQRTEQRDSAMYRCASSFGTGSEAFFGQGTRLTVV.

The chain combines TRBV7-9 with TRBJ2-7; 9 nucleotides match TRBD1. With V trimmed by 3 bases and J by 4 bases, 10 bases remained unmatched. This CDR3 has 16 residues. CDR1 SEHNR and CDR2 FQNEAQ come from the germline V gene (reference sequence). The CDR3 DNA sequence: TGTGCCAGCAGCTTCACCGGACAGGGGCCATCTTACGAGCAGTACTTC. Translating gives CASSFTGQGPSYEQYF.

This clone was picked up a small number of times. This chain links TRBV7-9 with TRBJ1-5; D gene uncertain. Trimming removed 5 bases at V and 1 base at J, with 12 bases between. The CDR3 totals 15 residues. Germline V CDR1 and CDR2: SEHNR, FQNEAQ (reference sequence). Written as DNA, the CDR3 is TGTGCCAGCAGCCCCCAGTCGGGGAGCAATCAGCCCCAGCATTTT. This sequence encodes CASSPQSGSNQPQHF.

The chain carries TRBV7-2 and TRBJ1-6, with D maybe TRBD1 (5 bases). The germline gives CDR1 SGHTA, CDR2 FQGNSA. Trimming took off 5 bases at V and 10 bases at J, with 12 bases between the two ends. The CDR3 is 13 residues long. DNA for the CDR3: TGTGCCAGCAGCCCCGACAGAGGATCACCCCTCCACTTT. This gives the protein CASSPDRGSPLHF.

The rearrangement joins TRBV2 to TRBJ1-1; 7 bases are a match to TRBD1. CDR1 is SNHLY, CDR2 FYNNEI, per germline. After removal of 5 bases from V and 4 bases from J, the junction contained 7 bases not matched to a gene. The CDR3 runs to 14 residues. As DNA, the CDR3 is TGTGCCAGCAGTAAACAGGGGCTGGGCACTGAAGCTTTCTTT. This sequence encodes CASSKQGLGTEAFF.

V gene TRBV19 combines with J gene TRBJ1-1; D is perhaps TRBD1 (6 bases). Trimming left V 7 bases short and J 5 bases short, with 17 bases between. Looked up from germline, CDR1 is LNHDA and CDR2 is SQIVND (reference sequence). CDR3 length: 14 amino acids. Here the CDR3 DNA reads TGTGCCAGTAAACGGCCAGGGGCGCGGACTGAAGCTTTCTTT. Its translation: CASKRPGARTEAFF. Combining the CDR3 with reference TRBV19 and TRBJ1-1 gives the whole variable domain DGGITQSPKYLFRKEGQNVTLSCEQNLNHDAMYWYRQDPGQGLRLIYYSQIVNDFQKGDIAEGYSVSREKKESFPLTVTSAQKNPTAFYLCASKRPGARTEAFFGQGTRLTVV.

This clone was picked up a small number of times. The CDR3 DNA follows: TGTGCCTGGAGTGTAGGGGCAGGGCCAAGGCAGCCCCAGCATTTT. Amino acid sequence: CAWSVGAGPRQPQHF. This rearrangement joins TRBV30 to TRBJ1-5, with D possibly matching TRBD1 (5 bases). V lost 0 bases to trimming and J lost 7 bases, with 16 bases between them. The germline CDR1 and CDR2 sequences are GTSNPN and SVGIG (reference sequence). This CDR3 spans 15 amino acids. The full variable domain, completed using reference TRBV30 and TRBJ1-5, is SQTIHQWPATLVQPVGSPLSLECTVEGTSNPNLYWYRQAAGRGLQLLFYSVGIGQISSEVPQNLSASRPQDRQFILSSKKLLLSDSGFYLCAWSVGAGPRQPQHFGDGTRLSIL.

This sequence joins TRBV24-1 and TRBJ1-2, with a possible D match to TRBD1 (5 bases). Germline V gene sequence: CDR1 KGHDR, CDR2 SFDVKD. The CDR3 consists of 14 residues. The germline V and J ends were trimmed by 5 bases and 4 bases, with 13 bases remaining between them. CDR3 residues: CATSAKGLLYGYTF. For the CDR3, the DNA is TGTGCCACCAGTGCAAAGGGACTCCTCTATGGCTACACCTTC.